This T cell receptor (beta chain) stems from a study of shared clonotypes between healthy human individuals (dated by TCRdb to 2020 to 2022). As for the study more broadly: The cohort included a few men and a couple of women between 18 and 49 years of age. For each donor, CD4 naive and CD4 memory were each run on three plates, CD8 naive on two plates, and CD8 memory on one plate. Blood TCR repertoires of roughly 5 healthy adults were deeply sequenced to estimate repertoire size and the extent of clonotype sharing between individuals. To increase sequencing depth and limit assay-specific biases, TCR repertoire library preparation and sequencing were carried out by different laboratories using diverse techniques. Each donor's leukapheresis produced roughly between about 0.9 and 9.5 billion PBMCs.

In this sample, this clone turned up once. Its antigen remains undetermined. The record has no base qualities; no much larger clone is one base away. The CDR3 spans 18 residues, from the cysteine through the phenylalanine. The kept DNA is CDR3 alone, 54 bases in frame from the first base. V loses 3 bases at its end and J loses 2 bases; junction bases beyond the gene matches: 15. Looking up the germline V gene yields CDR1 SQVTM and CDR2 ANQGSEA. Using the deep immunoSEQ assay, TCR CDR3 regions were amplified from genomic DNA by multiplex PCR. Extracted genomic DNA from each cell subset was spread evenly across all wells of several immunoSEQ 96-well plates, with each plate serving as a replicate. For sorted subsets, approximately 210 ng genomic DNA, equal to about 30,000 T cell genomes, was loaded into each replicate PCR. The purified libraries were quantified using a Qubit 3.0 fluorometer, sized with a Bioanalyzer 2100, and then quantified again using the KAPA Library Quantification kit. A separate single-read 150-cycle Illumina NextSeq 550 flow cell was used to sequence each immunoSEQ 96-well plate. The study's processing was this. The immunoSEQ output contained only junctional sequences without quality scores, so filtering could not match that applied to full-length reads. Sequences were annotated with PyIR, a Python wrapper for IgBLAST v1.9, and V/J genes and CDR3 were assigned using IMGT germline references. Reads were filtered out if the reads had weak V/J assignments (E-value above 1e-6), no CDR3, stop codons, out-of-frame junctions, or ambiguous translated residues. A V3J clonotype was defined by an identical inferred V gene, J gene, and CDR3 amino acid sequence. Percentage overlap between repertoires was computed as shared unique clonotypes divided by the size of the smaller repertoire. Repertoire richness was assessed with RTK rarefaction, the Chao1 estimator, and Recon v2.1 estimates of unobserved clonotypes. For all TCRbeta clonotypes obtained by the gDNA method from a few donors, generation probabilities were computed with OLGA. Here the immuneACCESS table is served through TCRdb, limited to in-frame sequences with V and J called. Missing clones are a known gap in these copies; in checked studies unresolved V genes cover under half, and the rest lacks a known reason. V and J calls and clone size are given by that table; D and trimming were obtained from the DNA. Here the sample has about 690,000 clones; 90% occur a single time. 34% of the sample comes from the top ten.

Donors were healthy HIV-negative adults with no recently reported acute infections or vaccinations. Every donor was a Caucasian adult living in Nashville, Tennessee, USA. The CD8 memory samples were a combination of magnetically selected CD45RO+ cells and CCR7-negative CD45RA+ effector memory (TemRA) cells. Blood was collected by leukapheresis, and PBMCs were isolated by Ficoll-Histopaque density gradient centrifugation and then cryopreserved in liquid nitrogen vapor phase. Analytical flow cytometry was used to check the purity and quantity of each magnetically sorted T cell population. Genomic DNA was isolated from every sorted fraction and measured by UV absorbance on a Nanodrop 2000c. Paper-wide results and their limitations: Because the study included a small number of donors, the genetic and exposure-history diversity represented was limited. Estimated clonotype richness was generally larger for naive than for memory subsets. Only blood was sampled, and tissue TCR repertoires likely differ from those in blood. Sharing across a few donors was observed for about 5% of naive CD4, over 3% of naive CD8, about 2.5% of memory CD4, and around 0.44% of memory CD8 clonotypes. Higher generation probabilities were observed for clonotypes shared by all four sorted-subset donors than for non-shared clonotypes. Pairwise subsampling led to the expectation that sequencing depth would affect the degree of clonotype sharing among donors. Incomplete sequencing was indicated by rarefaction of sorted-subset datasets, despite the large sequencing depth.

Sequencing was carried out using memory CD8+ T cells from PBMCs. The cell subset or site label, read with the paper, signifies: CD45RO+ cells pooled with CCR7-negative TemRA cells. The rearranged chain carries TRBV29-1 and TRBJ2-1; 8 bases in the middle match TRBD2. This clonotype was sampled from a young man in good health. Some clones in this sample may be carry-over from other donors' samples. Here is the DNA: TGCAGCGTTGAGGGTAGCGGGATTCCGGGCTTAACCTACAATGAGCAGTTCTTC. Its translation is CSVEGSGIPGLTYNEQFF.